The 26 T cell receptor beta chains below come from one sample, sequenced in a study of T cells in women clearing cervical HPV infection. Some clones are missing from TCRdb's copy, which holds only in-frame ones; the method was immunoSEQ multiplex PCR. This repertoire includes around 22,000 clones. Sequenced material: blood buffy coat. The receptors originated from a woman between 18 and 75 years old with a cervical HPV16 infection that either progressed to CIN3+ or cleared (not recorded which).

Turning to this clone: Sequencing ends 3 residues short of the CDR3 end; the germline J gene provides the rest. This rearrangement joins TRBV7-3 to TRBJ2-1, with no clear D. Germline CDR1 reads SGHTA; CDR2 reads FQGTGA. The CDR3 loop spans 17 amino acids. The germline V and J ends were trimmed by 2 bases and 0 bases, with 14 bases remaining between them. The CDR3 reads CASSLFPTSSSYNEQFF. Incomplete CDR3 DNA: TGTGCCAGCAGCTTATTCCCCACTTCAAGCTCCTACAATGAG.

Note on this clone: The read ends 3 residues before the CDR3 terminus; that terminus is restored from the germline J gene. J is TRBJ2-1 and V is TRBV11-1; D perhaps matches TRBD1 (5 bases). The germline CDR1 and CDR2 sequences are SGHAT and FQDESV (reference sequence). The V and J ends lost 5 bases and 7 bases respectively, with 9 bases between them. This CDR3 has 12 amino acids. The CDR3 region is CASSARVNEQFF. CDR3 DNA (partial): TGTGCCAGCAGCGCCAGGGTGAATGAG.

The CDR3 loop reads CASSQEAQGAREQYF. The sequenced part of the CDR3 DNA is TGCGCCAGCAGCCAAGAGGCACAGGGGGCTCGCGAG. V usage is TRBV4-1 and J usage is TRBJ2-7, with 9 bases matching TRBD1. The read falls 3 residues short of the CDR3 end, and the missing part is taken from the germline J gene. Germline assignment: CDR1 MGHRA and CDR2 YSYEKL. This CDR3 region has 15 residues. V was pared by 0 bases and J by 6 bases, with 6 bases of the junction left unmatched.

On this clone itself: The read is 3 residues too short to cover the CDR3 end, so that end is filled in from the germline J gene. This rearrangement joins TRBV10-3 to TRBJ1-6; no firm D call. Germline V gene sequence: CDR1 ENHRY, CDR2 SYGVKD. Trimming shortened V by 6 bases and J by 1 base, and 4 bases separated the two germline ends. The CDR3 extends over 13 amino acids. The CDR3 sequence is CAIRASYNSPLHF. Incomplete CDR3 DNA: TGTGCCATCAGGGCATCCTATAATTCACCC.

CDR3 bases read: TGTGCCAGCAGCTCGTCGACAGGGCACACAGATACC. Amino acid sequence: CASSSSTGHTDT. The whole CDR3 is CASSSSTGHTDTYTF. V and J are TRBV7-6 and TRBJ1-2; TRBD1 aligns across 7 bases. The read gets to within 3 residues of the CDR3 end, and the germline J gene fills in the rest. CDR1 SGHVS and CDR2 FNYEAQ come from the germline V gene. This CDR3 spans 15 amino acids.

With regard to this clone: From the germline J gene comes the end of the CDR3, since the read stops 3 residues before it. This chain joins TRBV5-4 and TRBJ2-7, with D possibly matching TRBD2 (7 bases). The CDR3 loop spans 14 amino acids. V was cut by 0 bases and J by 4 bases, with 11 bases left in between. The germline CDR1 and CDR2 sequences are SGHNT and YYREEE (reference sequence). The CDR3 here is CASSLARGGYEQYF. The DNA read from the CDR3 is TGTGCCAGCAGCTTGGCCAGGGGAGGGTACGAG. The full variable domain, with the rest looked up from reference TRBV5-4 and TRBJ2-7, is ETGVTQSPTHLIKTRGQQVTLRCSSQSGHNTVSWYQQALGQGPQFIFQYYREEENGRGNFPPRFSGLQFPNYSSELNVNALELDDSALYLCASSLARGGYEQYFGPGTRLTVT.

Notes on this clone: The CDR3 end lies 3 residues beyond the end of the read and is filled in from the germline J gene. The chain couples TRBV12-3 or TRBV12-4 to TRBJ2-7; 7 nucleotides match TRBD2. This CDR3 contains 17 residues. The junction had 15 bases not matched to a gene; V was cut back by 6 bases and J by 1 base. The CDR3 is CASSPLLGAGISYEQYF. The DNA read from the CDR3 is TGTGCCAGCAGCCCCCTCCTGGGAGCGGGAATATCCTACGAG.

Incomplete CDR3 DNA: TGCAGCGTTGAGCAGGGAGCAGAGACC. Translating it yields CSVEQGAET. The full CDR3 reads CSVEQGAETQYF. This chain links TRBV29-1 with TRBJ2-5; D possibly uses TRBD1 or TRBD2 (5 bases each). The read ends 3 residues before the CDR3 terminus; that terminus is restored from the germline J gene. V was pared by 3 bases and J by 4 bases, with 9 bases between. From germline, CDR1 is SQVTM and CDR2 ANQGSEA. The CDR3 length is 12 residues.

Concerning this clone itself: The read halts 3 residues ahead of the CDR3 end, with the missing end drawn from the germline J gene. The V call is TRBV2, the J call TRBJ2-2; maybe TRBD1 (5 bases). This CDR3 region has 16 residues. Per the germline V gene, CDR1 is SNHLY and CDR2 is FYNNEI. The chain's CDR3 is CASSRRQIATNEKLFF. CDR3 bases read: TGTGCCAGCAGCAGAAGACAGATTGCAACTAATGAAAAG.

Notes on this clone: The CDR3 goes on 3 residues after the read ends, and that part is filled in from the germline J gene. The genes are TRBV18 and TRBJ2-7; TRBD1 aligns across 7 bases. Germline V gene sequence: CDR1 KGHSH, CDR2 LQKENI. Germline trimming cut 3 bases from V and 2 bases from J; bases unmatched to any gene: 1. The length of the CDR3 is 13 residues. Incomplete CDR3 DNA: TGTGCCAGCTCACCGGGGACAGCCTACGAG. It specifies CASSPGTAYE. The full-length CDR3 reads as CASSPGTAYEQYF.

In the case of this clone: The observed sequence ends 3 residues before the CDR3 terminus, with the missing tail filled in from the germline J gene. V gene TRBV7-3 combines with J gene TRBJ2-4; 8 nucleotides agree with TRBD2. Trimming cost V 0 bases and J 4 bases; bases outside gene matches: 2. Germline CDR1 reads SGHTA; CDR2 reads FQGTGA. CDR3 length: 15 amino acids. The part of the CDR3 DNA that was read is TGTGCCAGCAGCTTAACACCGGGGGGGAAAAACATT. It codes for CASSLTPGGKNI. From start to end, the CDR3 is CASSLTPGGKNIQYF.

For this clone: The CDR3 is cut off 3 residues early in the read; its end comes from the germline J gene. The V gene is TRBV20-1, the J gene TRBJ2-4; no clear D. V lost 0 bases to trimming and J lost 1 base, with 4 bases between them. The CDR3 runs to 13 residues. In germline, CDR1 is DFQATT, CDR2 SNEGSKA (reference sequence). CDR3 DNA (partial): TGCAGTGCTAGAGAAAGGGCCAAAAACATT. Residues: CSARERAKNI. The full-length CDR3 reads as CSARERAKNIQYF.

Note on this clone: Read data end 3 residues before the CDR3 end; the end is taken from the germline J gene. This sequence joins TRBV7-9 and TRBJ1-1; no clear D gene. Germline V lookup: CDR1 SEHNR, CDR2 FQNEAQ (reference sequence). The CDR3 consists of 12 residues. CDR3 loop: CASSLDSYEAFF. The sequenced CDR3 bases are TGTGCCAGCAGCTTAGACAGCTACGAG.

Comments on this clone: The CDR3 is cut off 3 residues early in the read; its end comes from the germline J gene. The V call is TRBV9, the J call TRBJ1-2; tentatively, D is TRBD1 (5 bases). CDR1 is SGDLS and CDR2 is YYNGEE in the germline V gene. V lost 3 bases to trimming and J lost 6 bases, with 15 bases between them. The CDR3 runs 14 residues. CDR3 in amino acids: CASSERGFVNGYTF. Incomplete CDR3 DNA: TGTGCCAGCAGCGAAAGGGGATTTGTCAATGGC.

In the case of this clone: The read stops 3 residues short of the end of the CDR3; the missing end is completed from the germline J gene. This chain connects TRBV18 to TRBJ2-1; D is possibly TRBD1 (6 bases). CDR1 and CDR2 from the germline V gene are KGHSH and LQKENI. CDR3 size: 15 residues. Trimming took 9 bases from V and 5 from J, leaving 20 bases between them. CDR3 bases read: TGTGCCAGTAAAACAGGGTATGACCGCGACAATGAG. It yields the protein CASKTGYDRDNE. The whole CDR3 protein is CASKTGYDRDNEQFF.

A word on this clone: The read terminates 3 residues before the CDR3 end, so the remaining end is supplied by the germline J gene. The rearrangement joins TRBV7-9 to TRBJ2-5; a weak D match, TRBD2 (6 bases). This CDR3 contains 15 residues. V was clipped by 1 base and J by 4 bases, with 13 bases between them. Germline V gene data show CDR1 as SEHNR and CDR2 as FQNEAQ (reference sequence). CDR3 DNA, as far as it was read: TGTGCCAGCAGCTTAGTTAGGGGAGGAGGAGAGACC. It codes for CASSLVRGGGET. The entire CDR3 protein reads CASSLVRGGGETQYF. Drawing the rest from reference TRBV7-9 and TRBJ2-5, the complete variable domain is DTGVSQNPRHKITKRGQNVTFRCDPISEHNRLYWYRQTLGQGPEFLTYFQNEAQLEKSRLLSDRFSAERPKGSFSTLEIQRTEQGDSAMYLCASSLVRGGGETQYFGPGTRLLVL.

Regarding this clone: The read falls 3 residues short of the CDR3 end, and the missing part is taken from the germline J gene. The chain uses TRBV19 and TRBJ2-3, with 7 bases fitting TRBD1. The CDR3 runs to 14 residues. Germline V CDR1 and CDR2: LNHDA, SQIVND (reference sequence). The CDR3 protein is CASSSTGTVETQYF. The DNA read from the CDR3 is TGTGCCAGTAGCTCGACAGGGACGGTGGAGACG.

About this clone: The sequence runs out 3 residues before the end of the CDR3; the remainder is reconstructed from the germline J gene. The chain employs TRBV16 and TRBJ1-5; TRBD1 agrees at 8 bases. The CDR3 sequence is 15 residues long. The germline CDR1 and CDR2 sequences are KGHSY and FQNENV. V shed 4 bases, J shed 6 bases, and the junction held 8 bases outside the gene matches. The part of the CDR3 DNA that was read is TGTGCCAGCAGCCCAGATCCCAGGGGGCTTCAGCCC. This gives the protein CASSPDPRGLQP. The full CDR3 sequence reads CASSPDPRGLQPQHF. The full variable domain, rest sourced from reference TRBV16 and TRBJ1-5, is GEEVAQTPKHLVRGEGQKAKLYCAPIKGHSYVFWYQQVLKNEFKFLISFQNENVFDETGMPKERFSAKCLPNSPCSLEIQATKLEDSAVYFCASSPDPRGLQPQHFGDGTRLSIL.

For this clone: With the read ending 3 residues before the CDR3 end, the germline J gene is used to fill in that end. The V call is TRBV5-1, the J call TRBJ1-1, with D perhaps TRBD1 (5 bases). This CDR3 contains 12 residues. Trimming shortened V by 4 bases and J by 5 bases, and 9 bases separated the two germline ends. CDR1 is SGHRS and CDR2 is YFSETQ in the germline V gene. The CDR3: CASSLRGTEAFF. Incomplete CDR3 DNA: TGCGCCAGCAGCCTCCGGGGGACTGAA.

About this clone: The CDR3 extends 3 residues past the end of the read, so its final part is completed from the germline J gene. The rearrangement uses TRBV28 and TRBJ1-4; TRBD1 matches at 8 bases. This CDR3 has 14 amino acids. CDR1 is MDHEN, CDR2 SYDVKM, per germline. V lost 6 bases and J lost 10; bases outside the gene matches: 10. The part of the CDR3 DNA that was read is TGTGCCAGCAGCACGGACAGGGCGCAAGGAAAA. It translates to CASSTDRAQGK. The whole CDR3 region reads CASSTDRAQGKLFF. Complete variable domain (other parts from reference TRBV28 and TRBJ1-4): DVKVTQSSRYLVKRTGEKVFLECVQDMDHENMFWYRQDPGLGLRLIYFSYDVKMKEKGDIPEGYSVSREKKERFSLILESASTNQTSMYLCASSTDRAQGKLFFGSGTQLSVL.

With regard to this clone: Coverage ceases 3 residues before the CDR3 finishes, and the germline J gene fills in the end. The chain recombines TRBV7-9 with TRBJ2-2; D perhaps matches TRBD2 (5 bases). V was cut by 5 bases and J by 7 bases, with 11 bases left in between. CDR3 length: 13 amino acids. The V gene's germline CDR1 is SEHNR and CDR2 FQNEAQ (reference sequence). CDR3 region: CASSLDGDGELFF. The part of the CDR3 DNA that was read is TGTGCCAGCAGCCTAGACGGGGACGGGGAG. The whole variable domain, remainder taken from reference TRBV7-9 and TRBJ2-2, is DTGVSQNPRHKITKRGQNVTFRCDPISEHNRLYWYRQTLGQGPEFLTYFQNEAQLEKSRLLSDRFSAERPKGSFSTLEIQRTEQGDSAMYLCASSLDGDGELFFGEGSRLTVL.

Concerning this clone: The CDR3 end is not reached by the read, which stops 3 residues before it; the germline J gene fills it in. This chain uses TRBV30 with TRBJ1-1; D is possibly TRBD1 (6 bases). Germline values: CDR1 GTSNPN, CDR2 SVGIG (reference sequence). CDR3 size: 14 residues. The part of the CDR3 DNA that was read is TGTGCCTGGAGTGTACAGGGATTCGCAAGCGAA. The encoded protein is CAWSVQGFASE. The CDR3 as a whole reads CAWSVQGFASEAFF. Filled out from reference TRBV30 and TRBJ1-1, the complete variable domain reads SQTIHQWPATLVQPVGSPLSLECTVEGTSNPNLYWYRQAAGRGLQLLFYSVGIGQISSEVPQNLSASRPQDRQFILSSKKLLLSDSGFYLCAWSVQGFASEAFFGQGTRLTVV.

The chain's CDR3 is CASRWDRRLNTEAFF. The DNA read from the CDR3 is TGTGCCAGCAGATGGGACAGGAGATTGAACACTGAA. The chain combines TRBV2 with TRBJ1-1; 8 nucleotides align to TRBD1. The read gets to within 3 residues of the CDR3 end, and the germline J gene fills in the rest. Trimming removed 6 bases from V and 0 bases from J; junction bases left unmatched: 6. CDR1 is SNHLY and CDR2 is FYNNEI in the germline V gene. This CDR3 is built from 15 residues.

With respect to this clone: Read data end 3 residues before the CDR3 end; the end is taken from the germline J gene. The rearrangement uses TRBV5-1 and TRBJ2-1, with 8 bases matching TRBD1. The CDR3 contains 15 residues. Per germline, CDR1 SGHRS and CDR2 YFSETQ. The V and J ends lost 4 bases and 5 bases, in that order; junction bases with no gene match: 8. The DNA read from the CDR3 is TGCGCCAGCAGCCTATACGGACAGGGAGACAATGAG. The encoded protein is CASSLYGQGDNE. The whole CDR3 sequence is CASSLYGQGDNEQFF.

Concerning this clone: The missing CDR3 end, 3 residues past where the read stops, is filled in from the germline J gene. This chain links TRBV24-1 with TRBJ2-2; TRBD2 agrees at 15 bases. The CDR3 is 18 amino acids. The germline CDR1 and CDR2 sequences are KGHDR and SFDVKD. Unmatched junction bases numbered 6, after V lost 1 base and J lost 7 bases. CDR3 protein: CATSDLRTSGRAVGELFF. The sequenced CDR3 bases are TGTGCCACCAGTGATTTAAGGACTAGCGGGAGGGCGGTCGGGGAG.

For this clone: The read ends 3 residues shy of where the CDR3 ends; the end is completed using the germline J gene. The gene calls are TRBV12-3 or TRBV12-4 and TRBJ2-7, with D perhaps TRBD2 (5 bases). The CDR3 is 12 amino acids. Between the trimmed V and J ends, which lost 6 bases and 1 base, there was a span of 7 bases. CDR3 residues: CASSRGSYEQYF. The CDR3 bases that were read are TGTGCCAGCAGCCGGGGTTCCTACGAG.